The 27 T cell receptor beta chains below were found in one sample sequenced in a study of human T cells and chemical hapten exposure. Time point defined: pre-sensitization, week 0. Treatment meaning: therapeutic diphenylcyclopropenone sensitization with weekly scalp DPC. TCRdb reanalysed the RACE reads using MiXCR and keeps one entry per CDR3 protein. The sample lists around 120,000 distinct CDR3 sequences; approximately 12% were seen once. Sequenced here: whole blood, sampled in connection with sensitization to the hapten diphenylcyclopropenone (DPC). The receptors were gathered from a woman aged 18-29 years with alopecia areata. Some clones in this sample may be carry-over from other donors' samples.

This clonotype was counted a few times. The rearrangement uses TRBV20-1 and TRBJ2-5, with 13 bases that match TRBD2. This CDR3 has 14 residues. Germline-derived CDR1 and CDR2 are DFQATT and SNEGSKA (reference sequence). J gave up 5 bases and V 5 bases, and 5 bases lay outside the gene matches. CDR3 protein: CSAPTSGGRETQYF. The CDR3 bases are TGCAGTGCTCCGACTAGCGGGGGGAGGGAGACCCAGTACTTC.

The chain is built from TRBV3-1 and TRBJ1-2, with D tentatively TRBD1 (5 bases). The CDR3 totals 15 residues. Germline lookup yields CDR1 LGHDT and CDR2 YNNKEL (reference sequence). V was cut by 0 bases and J by 4 bases, with 12 bases left in between. The chain's CDR3 is CASSQEVDSRYGYTF. CDR3 DNA: TGTGCCAGCAGCCAAGAGGTCGACAGTCGCTATGGCTACACCTTC.

There are a few counts of this clonotype. The V gene is TRBV20-1, the J gene TRBJ1-2; no reliable D call. The V gene's germline CDR1 is DFQATT and CDR2 SNEGSKA (reference sequence). Trimming took off 3 bases at V and 0 bases at J, with 17 bases between the two ends. The CDR3 contains 16 residues. The CDR3 loop is CSASGRADSANYGYTF. In DNA, the CDR3 is TGCAGTGCTAGTGGGAGGGCCGATTCAGCTAACTATGGCTACACCTTC.

There are many counts of this clonotype. The chain joins TRBV20-1 to TRBJ1-1; a weak D match, TRBD1 (5 bases). The ends were cut back, 5 bases at V and 7 bases at J, with 14 bases in the middle. The CDR3 contains 12 residues. Germline CDR1 DFQATT, CDR2 SNEGSKA (reference sequence). CDR3 region: CSASQTTGEAFF. CDR3 DNA: TGCAGTGCTTCCCAAACAACAGGTGAAGCTTTCTTT.

This clonotype was seen many times. The chain recombines TRBV3-1 with TRBJ1-2; possibly TRBD1 for D (6 bases). Trimming removed 2 bases at V and 8 bases at J, with 18 bases between. The CDR3 is 15 residues long. Germline loops: CDR1 LGHDT, CDR2 YNNKEL (reference sequence). The chain's CDR3 is CASSQLGTGAWGYTF. The DNA for the CDR3 is TGTGCCAGCAGCCAACTAGGGACGGGGGCCTGGGGCTACACCTTC.

This clonotype was seen at least ten times. The chain joins TRBV29-1 to TRBJ1-1; 9 nucleotides agree with TRBD1. Trimming cost V 6 bases and J 11 bases; bases outside gene matches: 10. The CDR3 length is 12 residues. The germline V gene has CDR1 SQVTM and CDR2 ANQGSEA. CDR3 sequence: CSVPVRDRAAFF. CDR3 nucleotides: TGCAGCGTCCCGGTCCGGGACAGGGCGGCTTTCTTT.

In its sample, this clonotype is medium-sized. The chain recombines TRBV21-1 with TRBJ1-5. TRBV21-1 is deemed a pseudogene. The CDR3 is made up of 14 amino acids. This CDR3 reads CASSKGIGNQPQHF. CDR3 in DNA: TGTGCCAGCAGCAAAGGTATAGGGAATCAGCCCCAGCATTTT.

This clonotype was picked up a small number of times. The chain links TRBV6-2 or TRBV6-3 to TRBJ1-5; a weak D match, TRBD1 (5 bases). Trimming took 2 bases from V and 2 from J, leaving 19 bases between them. The CDR3 runs 18 residues. Germline loops: CDR1 MNHEY, CDR2 SVGEGT. The CDR3 nucleotides read TGTGCCAGCAGTTACAACCCCGGCAGGGAGGTTGGCAATCAGCCCCAGCATTTT. Amino acid sequence: CASSYNPGREVGNQPQHF.

The J gene is TRBJ2-7, the V gene TRBV6-2 or TRBV6-3; maybe TRBD2 (5 bases). Between the trimmed V and J ends, which lost 1 base and 6 bases, there was a span of 10 bases. Germline values: CDR1 MNHEY, CDR2 SVGEGT. The CDR3 covers 13 residues. CDR3: CASSYYAGAEQYF. CDR3 coding DNA: TGTGCCAGCAGTTACTACGCGGGTGCCGAGCAGTACTTC.

The chain carries TRBV6-2 or TRBV6-3 and TRBJ2-7, with 7 bases aligning to TRBD1. The V segment lost 10 bases and the J segment 2 bases; nucleotides outside the gene matches: 5. This CDR3 contains 12 residues. Germline V gives CDR1 MNHEY, CDR2 SVGEGT. DNA for the CDR3: TGTGCCACACAGGGGCCTACCTACGAGCAGTACTTC. This gives the protein CATQGPTYEQYF.

There are many counts of this clonotype. The chain recombines TRBV27 with TRBJ2-7; unclear D gene. The CDR3 extends over 11 amino acids. Germline-derived CDR1 and CDR2 are MNHEY and SMNVEV (reference sequence). With 5 bases removed from V and 3 bases from J, the gap between germline ends came to 5 bases. Here the CDR3 reads CASSTLYEQYF. The CDR3 bases are TGTGCCAGCAGTACCCTCTACGAGCAGTACTTC.

This sequence joins TRBV10-3 and TRBJ1-2; D is uncertain. V lost 9 bases to trimming and J lost 9 bases, with 20 bases between them. This CDR3 comprises 13 residues. The germline gives CDR1 ENHRY, CDR2 SYGVKD. CDR3 region: CAIQGQQPASYTF. DNA for the CDR3: TGTGCCATACAAGGGCAGCAGCCGGCCAGCTACACCTTC.

V and J are TRBV25-1 and TRBJ1-5, with no clear D. The CDR3 has 13 amino acids. Deletions cut 1 base from V and 7 bases from J, with 8 bases between. Germline lookup yields CDR1 MGHDK and CDR2 SYGVNS. In DNA, the CDR3 is TGTGCCAGCAGTGAATTAGGGAGCCAGCCCCAGCATTTT. It yields the protein CASSELGSQPQHF.

V gene TRBV11-1 combines with J gene TRBJ2-6; no reliable D call. The germline CDR1 and CDR2 sequences are SGHAT and FQDESV (reference sequence). The CDR3 has 16 residues. The ends were cut back, 5 bases at V and 1 base at J, with 12 bases in the middle. As DNA, the CDR3 is TGTGCCAGCAGCCTAGACCGCCCTTCTGGGGCCAACGTCCTGACTTTC. Residues: CASSLDRPSGANVLTF.

A few counts support this clonotype. The chain combines TRBV6-5 with TRBJ2-5, with D hard to call. V shed 6 bases and J shed 13 bases, with 15 bases lying between them. The CDR3 totals 11 residues. CDR1 is MNHEY, CDR2 SVGAGI, per germline. CDR3 loop: CASSISGALYF. Here the CDR3 DNA reads TGTGCCAGCAGCATTAGTGGTGCGTTGTACTTC.

The J gene is TRBJ1-2, the V gene TRBV11-2; D remains ambiguous. This CDR3 contains 14 residues. Deletions cut 4 bases from V and 2 bases from J, with 11 bases between. The V gene's germline CDR1 is SGHAT and CDR2 FQNNGV. CDR3 DNA sequence: TGTGCCAGCAGCTCGATCGCCGACAACTATGGCTACACCTTC. Its translation is CASSSIADNYGYTF.

CDR3 bases: TGTGCCAGCCAAAAGCCCGCGGCAGGGCGCGGCTACACCTTC. Translation: CASQKPAAGRGYTF. V and J are TRBV6-2 or TRBV6-3 and TRBJ1-2, with a possible D match to TRBD1 (5 bases). The CDR3 totals 14 residues. Germline V CDR1 and CDR2: MNHEY, SVGEGT. Trimming removed 8 bases at V and 8 bases at J, with 21 bases between.

This clonotype has just a few counts. This chain links TRBV18 with TRBJ1-4, with TRBD1 identical over 7 bases. This CDR3 spans 13 amino acids. Germline V gene data show CDR1 as KGHSH and CDR2 as LQKENI. The ends lost 2 bases at V and 10 bases at J; junction bases unmatched: 4. CDR3 residues: CASSPDRVGKLFF. The CDR3 nucleotides are TGTGCCAGCTCACCAGACAGGGTTGGAAAACTGTTTTTT. Supplemented by reference TRBV18 and TRBJ1-4, the full variable domain reads NAGVMQNPRHLVRRRGQEARLRCSPMKGHSHVYWYRQLPEEGLKFMVYLQKENIIDESGMPKERFSAEFPKEGPSILRIQQVVRGDSAAYFCASSPDRVGKLFFGSGTQLSVL.

This clonotype was seen a handful of times. The V and J genes are TRBV12-3 or TRBV12-4 and TRBJ1-1; TRBD1 might be the D (6 bases). The CDR3 is made up of 14 amino acids. V was trimmed by 6 bases and J by 0 bases, leaving 11 bases between them. The CDR3 DNA sequence: TGTGCCAGCAGACCGGACAGCTTGAACACTGAAGCTTTCTTT. Its protein product is CASRPDSLNTEAFF.

This clonotype came up once. V and J are TRBV6-1 and TRBJ1-6; 7 nucleotides match TRBD1. J gave up 7 bases and V 6 bases, and 9 bases lay outside the gene matches. This CDR3 is 15 amino acids long. Germline CDR1 and CDR2: MNHNS and SASEGT. The CDR3 sequence: CASSSRDRRNSPLHF. The CDR3, as DNA: TGTGCCAGCAGCAGCCGGGACAGAAGAAATTCACCCCTCCACTTT.

This clonotype came up many times. This sequence joins TRBV2 and TRBJ1-5; 7 bases agree with TRBD1. CDR1 and CDR2 from the germline V gene are SNHLY and FYNNEI. This CDR3 has 14 amino acids. V dropped 4 bases and J dropped 3; count of bases not matched to a gene: 3. The CDR3 here is CASSVTGINQPQHF. The CDR3 coding sequence is TGTGCCAGCAGTGTGACAGGGATCAATCAGCCCCAGCATTTT.

The rearrangement joins TRBV6-2 or TRBV6-3 to TRBJ2-5; weak D call: TRBD2 (7 bases). Trimming removed 2 bases at V and 2 bases at J, with 15 bases between. This CDR3 is built from 16 residues. Germline values: CDR1 MNHEY, CDR2 SVGEGT. CDR3 in amino acids: CASSYPIGGLQETQYF. Written as DNA, the CDR3 is TGTGCCAGCAGTTACCCGATCGGGGGGCTGCAAGAGACCCAGTACTTC.

This sequence joins TRBV6-5 and TRBJ1-5; D may be TRBD1 (6 bases). Between the trimmed V and J ends, which lost 6 bases and 0 bases, there was a span of 9 bases. Germline CDR1 and CDR2: MNHEY and SVGAGI. CDR3 length: 14 amino acids. CDR3 coding DNA: TGTGCCAGCAGACGAGGGGGTAGCAATCAGCCCCAGCATTTT. Translating gives CASRRGGSNQPQHF.

This clonotype was picked up a small number of times. The chain combines TRBV12-3 or TRBV12-4 with TRBJ2-3; D may be TRBD1 (5 bases). This CDR3 region has 14 residues. Trimming pared 3 bases from V and 2 bases from J, leaving 9 bases between. Written as DNA, the CDR3 is TGTGCCAGCAGTTTTCAGGGTTCCACAGATACGCAGTATTTT. This gives the protein CASSFQGSTDTQYF.

This clonotype was seen more than once but under ten times. The V call is TRBV6-5, the J call TRBJ2-1; D tentatively fits TRBD1 or TRBD2 (5 bases each). Germline CDR1 and CDR2: MNHEY and SVGAGI. The V end lost 6 bases, the J end lost 5 bases, and 23 bases lay between the germline ends. The length of the CDR3 is 17 residues. The DNA for the CDR3 is TGTGCCAGCAGGAGATTGCCCCCGGGGCCCAAGGACAATGAGCAGTTCTTC. Amino acids: CASRRLPPGPKDNEQFF.

The chain couples TRBV18 to TRBJ1-4; D ambiguous. CDR1 and CDR2 (germline): KGHSH, LQKENI. The length of the CDR3 is 15 residues. V was shortened by 4 bases and J by 8 bases, with 17 bases between the two germline ends. CDR3 amino acids: CASSLSAVHGEKLFF. CDR3 DNA: TGTGCCAGCTCACTCTCCGCGGTACACGGGGAAAAACTGTTTTTT.

In its sample, this clonotype was seen a few times. V usage is TRBV11-3 and J usage is TRBJ2-4; D not resolved. V lost 6 bases and J 5 bases, leaving 11 bases between the germline ends. Germline CDR1 is SGHNT and CDR2 is YENEEA. The CDR3 loop spans 13 amino acids. The CDR3 reads CASSHGPQNIQYF. The CDR3 nucleotides are TGTGCCAGCAGTCACGGACCCCAAAACATTCAGTACTTC.